Listed below are T cell receptor beta chains from one sample, sequenced in a study of OX40 agonist ivuxolimab in advanced cancers. Profiling relied on immunoSEQ multiplex PCR, and the TCRdb table lists in-frame clones only, not all of them. The table has 55,000 to 95,000 clones, 80% to 90% seen once; the top ten hold 2.5% to 3%. This specimen consisted of CD4+ or CD8+ T cells sorted from blood, obtained in a trial of the OX40 agonist ivuxolimab. These receptors were collected from an adult with an advanced solid tumor such as melanoma, head and neck, liver or kidney cancer. The CDR3 runs from the conserved cysteine through the conserved F or W. D genes are given only for firm matches. Size tells how often a clone was seen (once, few, many) or the class of an expanded clone, and some rows leave it out.

NA	TRBV19	TRBJ2-3	TRBD1	15	CASSSGQGGTDTQYF	TGTGCCAGTAGCTCGGGACAGGGTGGGACAGATACGCAGTATTTT
NA	TRBV5-5	TRBJ2-5	NA	15	CASSLEQGFQETQYF	TGTGCCAGCAGCTTGGAACAAGGATTTCAAGAGACCCAGTACTTC
NA	TRBV27	TRBJ2-7	NA	14	CASSLTGPYYEQYF	TGTGCCAGCAGTTTAACCGGGCCATACTACGAGCAGTACTTC
NA	TRBV10-1	TRBJ1-1	NA	14	CASSESGRHTEAFF	TGCGCCAGCAGTGAGTCGGGACGGCACACTGAAGCTTTCTTT
NA	TRBV5-6	TRBJ2-6	TRBD1	17	CASSARGLSAGANVLTF	TGTGCCAGCAGCGCCAGGGGGCTTTCGGCTGGGGCCAACGTCCTGACTTTC
NA	TRBV28	TRBJ2-7	NA	11	CASSLTYEQYF	TGTGCCAGCAGTCTTACATACGAGCAGTACTTC
NA	TRBV5-5	TRBJ2-7	TRBD1	17	CASSLATGAPAGYEQYF	TGTGCCAGCAGCTTGGCCACAGGGGCGCCAGCCGGGTACGAGCAGTACTTC
once	TRBV19	TRBJ2-1	NA	14	CASTPSPLVGEQFF	TGTGCCAGTACCCCGTCCCCTCTCGTAGGAGAGCAGTTCTTC
NA	TRBV7-9	TRBJ2-2	NA	13	CASSLRGYGELFF	TGTGCCAGCAGCTTGAGAGGCTACGGGGAGCTGTTTTTT
NA	TRBV2	TRBJ2-1	NA	12	CASVGWPNEQFF	TGTGCCAGTGTCGGGTGGCCAAATGAGCAGTTCTTC
NA	TRBV7-6	TRBJ2-1	TRBD1	14	CASIPDRGYNEQFF	TGTGCCAGCATCCCGGACAGGGGATACAATGAGCAGTTCTTC
NA	TRBV4-1	TRBJ2-1	TRBD2	19	CASSQPLPYAGGSYNEQFF	TGCGCCAGCAGCCAACCACTCCCCTACGCGGGAGGTTCCTACAATGAGCAGTTCTTC
NA	TRBV28	TRBJ2-7	NA	16	CASSLSGGGITYEQYF	TGTGCCAGCAGTTTGAGTGGAGGCGGGATCACCTACGAGCAGTACTTC
NA	TRBV5-1	TRBJ1-6	NA	16	CASSQALTSDNSPLHF	TGCGCCAGCAGCCAGGCCCTCACATCAGATAATTCACCCCTCCACTTT
NA	TRBV23-1	TRBJ1-1	TRBD1	16	CASSPGGQGTYTEAFF	TGCGCCAGCAGCCCAGGGGGACAGGGTACTTACACTGAAGCTTTCTTT
NA	TRBV5-8	TRBJ2-3	NA	14	CASSFSGHTDTQYF	TGTGCCAGCAGCTTTAGCGGACACACAGATACGCAGTATTTT
NA	TRBV25-1	TRBJ1-1	NA	16	CASRAVPRGEGTEAFF	TGTGCCAGCAGAGCTGTACCAAGAGGGGAGGGCACTGAAGCTTTCTTT
NA	TRBV5-8	TRBJ2-2	NA	12	CASSLNIGELFF	TGTGCCAGCAGCTTAAACATCGGGGAGCTGTTTTTT
NA	TRBV2	TRBJ2-4	TRBD1	16	CASSDLGRDRGNIQYF	TGTGCCAGCAGTGACCTGGGGCGGGACAGGGGAAACATTCAGTACTTC
NA	TRBV4-1	TRBJ1-2	TRBD1	15	CASSQDRGGRVGYTF	TGCGCCAGCAGCCAAGACAGGGGGGGGCGGGTTGGCTACACCTTC
once	TRBV7-8	TRBJ2-7	TRBD1	14	CASSLEGAAYEQYF	TGTGCCAGCAGCTTAGAGGGGGCGGCCTACGAGCAGTACTTC
NA	TRBV28	TRBJ1-2	NA	13	CASSFEQDYGYTF	TGTGCCAGCAGTTTCGAACAGGACTATGGCTACACCTTC
once	TRBV5-4	TRBJ2-3	TRBD2	15	CASSSPHTTSGTQYF	TGTGCCAGCAGCTCCCCCCATACGACTAGCGGAACGCAGTATTTT
NA	TRBV11-2	TRBJ2-1	TRBD2	17	CASSLGGAGGVYNEQFF	TGTGCCAGCAGCTTAGGGGGCGCGGGGGGCGTTTACAATGAGCAGTTCTTC
NA	TRBV11-2	TRBJ2-1	NA	15	CASSLGVGRNNEQFF	TGTGCCAGCAGCTTAGGAGTGGGGCGGAACAATGAGCAGTTCTTC
NA	TRBV6-6	TRBJ2-2	TRBD2	15	CASTPTSGSVGELFF	TGTGCCAGCACTCCGACTAGCGGGAGTGTCGGGGAGCTGTTTTTT
few	TRBV5-1	TRBJ1-6	NA	14	CASRFFSKNSPLHF	TGCGCCAGCCGCTTCTTCTCGAAGAATTCACCCCTCCACTTT
NA	TRBV20-1	TRBJ1-5	NA	11	CSASQFQPQHF	TGCAGTGCGAGCCAGTTTCAGCCCCAGCATTTT
NA	TRBV10-1	TRBJ2-1	TRBD1	13	CASSLQGSREQFF	TGCGCCAGCAGTCTACAGGGGAGTCGAGAGCAGTTCTTC
NA	TRBV6-1	TRBJ2-3	TRBD1	15	CASSEGDRYADTQYF	TGTGCCAGCAGTGAGGGGGACAGGTATGCAGATACGCAGTATTTT
NA	TRBV11-1	TRBJ2-1	TRBD1	17	CASSPRQGNALHNEQFF	TGTGCCAGCAGCCCTCGACAGGGCAACGCTCTACACAATGAGCAGTTCTTC
NA	TRBV15	TRBJ1-2	NA	13	CATSRDSRDGYTF	TGTGCCACCAGCAGAGATTCCAGGGATGGCTACACCTTC
once	TRBV9	TRBJ1-1	NA	14	CASSERWVNTEAFF	TGTGCCAGCAGCGAAAGATGGGTGAACACTGAAGCTTTCTTT
NA	TRBV7-9	TRBJ2-5	TRBD1	15	CASSLGGQGRETQYF	TGTGCCAGCAGCTTAGGTGGACAGGGGCGAGAGACCCAGTACTTC
NA	TRBV4-1	TRBJ2-5	NA	14	CASSRVGLQETQYF	TGCGCCAGCAGCCGCGTCGGACTCCAAGAGACCCAGTACTTC
NA	TRBV7-9	TRBJ2-7	NA	14	CASSLVWASYEQYF	TGTGCCAGCAGCTTAGTGTGGGCCTCCTACGAGCAGTACTTC
NA	TRBV5-6	TRBJ1-2	NA	13	CASSLGANYGYTF	TGTGCCAGCAGCTTGGGGGCTAACTATGGCTACACCTTC
NA	TRBV6-1	TRBJ1-2	NA	13	CASREGFDYGYTF	TGTGCCAGCAGGGAGGGCTTTGATTATGGCTACACCTTC
NA	TRBV4-2	TRBJ1-4	TRBD1	15	CASERGGGPNEKLFF	TGTGCCAGCGAGCGCGGAGGGGGCCCTAATGAAAAACTGTTTTTT
once	TRBV6-1	TRBJ1-1	NA	13	CASSEALTVKAFF	TGTGCCAGCAGTGAAGCCTTGACAGTTAAAGCTTTCTTT
NA	TRBV7-3	TRBJ2-5	NA	13	CASSSGFRETQYF	TGTGCCAGCAGCTCAGGGTTCCGGGAGACCCAGTACTTC
NA	TRBV2	TRBJ1-2	NA	12	CASRQALSGYTF	TGTGCCAGCAGACAGGCTCTAAGCGGCTACACCTTC
once	TRBV10-1	TRBJ2-5	NA	13	CASSESPQETQYF	TGCGCCAGCAGTGAGTCGCCCCAAGAGACCCAGTACTTC
once	TRBV28	TRBJ1-2	NA	14	CASSLSPNNYGYTF	TGTGCCAGCAGTTTATCCCCCAATAACTATGGCTACACCTTC
NA	TRBV30	TRBJ1-4	NA	18	CAYSGITQGTSTNEKLFF	TGTGCCTACTCAGGCATTACCCAGGGTACTTCAACTAATGAAAAACTGTTTTTT